These T cell receptor beta chains were read from a single sample in a study of T cells in lung cancer brain metastases. This table comes from immunoSEQ multiplex PCR, and its TCRdb copy is limited to in-frame clones, with some not included. The profile covers 5,000 to 8,000 clones, with just over 85% appearing a single time and roughly 4.9% taken by the ten largest. Sequencing input: tumor tissue from the primary lung tumor. These receptors all come from a man aged 45-65 years with non-small cell lung cancer. The CDR3 runs from the conserved cysteine through the conserved F or W. The D gene is left open where the match is weak. Clone size is stated in some rows and not others, as once, few, many or a class when expanded.

TRBJ2-1,-,-,TRBV4-2,TGTGCCAGCAGCCAAGGCTGGGGCCCTAATGAGCAGTTCTTC,CASSQGWGPNEQFF
TRBJ2-5,-,-,TRBV6-1,TGTGCCACCCTCATACCACCAGGGGACATGACCCAGTACTTC,CATLIPPGDMTQYF
TRBJ2-1,-,-,TRBV7-2,TGTGCCAGCAGCTTACAGGCCGGGGCCAATGAGCAGTTCTTC,CASSLQAGANEQFF
TRBJ1-3,-,-,TRBV30,TGTGCCTGGTCCATTGCCAGTGGAAACACCATATATTTT,CAWSIASGNTIYF
TRBJ2-1,-,-,TRBV11-2,TGTGCCAGCAGCCCATCCAAGACCTTGACGTACAATGAGCAGTTCTTC,CASSPSKTLTYNEQFF
TRBJ1-6,-,-,TRBV5-6,TGTGCCAGCAGCTTGGTCGTCTGGGACTCACCCCTCCACTTT,CASSLVVWDSPLHF
TRBJ1-2,-,-,TRBV30,TGTGCCTGGAGTGTGACACAGGAGAACTATAGCTACACCTTC,CAWSVTQENYSYTF
TRBJ2-7,-,-,TRBV12-1,TGTGCCAGCAGCTTTTCCGTGGTGGACGAGCAGTACTTC,CASSFSVVDEQYF
TRBJ2-5,-,-,TRBV7-9,TGTGCCAGCAGCGTCCGAGGGCCTGGGGAGACCCAGTACTTC,CASSVRGPGETQYF
TRBJ1-2,-,TRBD1,TRBV30,TGTGCCTGGAATCCGTCCGGGACAGGGGGCCACTATGGCTACACCTTC,CAWNPSGTGGHYGYTF
TRBJ2-5,once,TRBD2,TRBV7-2,TGTGCCAGCAGCTCGGGACTAGCGGGGGGGCGAGAGACCCAGTACTTC,CASSSGLAGGRETQYF
TRBJ2-1,-,-,TRBV5-5,TGTGCCAGCAGCTCTATACAAGGGGCCGGAGATGAGCAGTTCTTC,CASSSIQGAGDEQFF
TRBJ2-3,-,-,TRBV18,TGTGCCAGCTCACCACCGTCCGGCGGAGGCACAGATACGCAGTATTTT,CASSPPSGGGTDTQYF
TRBJ2-3,few,-,TRBV5-4,TGTGCCAGCAGCCTACAAGGGGCCACAGATACGCAGTATTTT,CASSLQGATDTQYF
TRBJ2-5,-,TRBD1,TRBV29-1,TGCAGCGTTGAGAGGACAGGGGGCGCGGAGACCCAGTACTTC,CSVERTGGAETQYF
TRBJ2-3,-,TRBD2,TRBV27,TGTGCCAGCGCTCTAGCGGGGGGGCCCTGGGAAGATACGCAGTATTTT,CASALAGGPWEDTQYF
TRBJ1-1,once,-,TRBV27,TGTGCCAGCAGTTTAGAGTTTTTGAACACTGAAGCTTTCTTT,CASSLEFLNTEAFF
TRBJ1-3,-,-,TRBV15,TGTGCCACCAGCGACCGCGGAGGGGGAAACACCATATATTTT,CATSDRGGGNTIYF
TRBJ2-3,once,-,TRBV30,TGTGCCTGGCGGCGGGTTGGAAGCACAGATACACAGTATTTT,CAWRRVGSTDTQYF
TRBJ2-3,once,-,TRBV7-9,TGTGCCAGCAGCCCCCGAGTGGTCGGACAGGATACGCAGTATTTT,CASSPRVVGQDTQYF
TRBJ2-3,once,-,TRBV9,TGTGCCAGCAGCGTAGAATTCACCACAGATACGCAGTATTTT,CASSVEFTTDTQYF
TRBJ2-1,-,-,TRBV11-3,TGTGCCAGCAGCCCCGGACGGAGAATCAATGAGCAGTTCTTC,CASSPGRRINEQFF
TRBJ1-1,-,TRBD1,TRBV29-1,TGCAGCGCTCGGGACAGGGTTTTTACTGAAGCTTTCTTT,CSARDRVFTEAFF
TRBJ2-3,-,-,TRBV11-2,TGTGCCAGCAGCTTGTTTCCCACAGATACGCAGTATTTT,CASSLFPTDTQYF
TRBJ1-5,-,-,TRBV18,TGTGCCAGCTCACCAGACTCGGGATTACCCCAGCATTTT,CASSPDSGLPQHF
TRBJ2-3,-,-,TRBV7-9,TGTGCCAGCAGCTCCTGGATCGGGACAGATACGCAGTATTTT,CASSSWIGTDTQYF
TRBJ1-2,-,-,TRBV6-1,TGTGCCAGCAGTGAAGCGCCGGGAATAGGCTACACCTTC,CASSEAPGIGYTF
TRBJ1-6,-,-,TRBV18,TGTGCCAGCTCACAACGGGGCGACTATAATTCACCCCTCCACTTT,CASSQRGDYNSPLHF
TRBJ2-3,once,-,TRBV2,TGTGCCAGCAGTGAAGAGGTTTCTGTCACAGATACGCAGTATTTT,CASSEEVSVTDTQYF
TRBJ2-5,once,-,TRBV7-6,TGTGCCAGCAGCTTTGCCATTCAAGAGACCCAGTACTTC,CASSFAIQETQYF
TRBJ2-5,-,TRBD2,TRBV4-3,TGCGCCAGCAGCCAAGTTATCGGGGGGGCTGGGCAAGAGACCCAGTACTTC,CASSQVIGGAGQETQYF
TRBJ1-4,-,-,TRBV7-2,TGTGCCAGCAGCTGGGGGAGCACAACAACTAATGAAAAACTGTTTTTT,CASSWGSTTTNEKLFF
TRBJ1-5,-,-,TRBV15,TGTGCCACCAGCAGAGAGGAGGGAACCTATCAGCCCCAGCATTTT,CATSREEGTYQPQHF
TRBJ1-2,-,-,TRBV28,TGTGCCAGCAGTTTAAAAAGGGGTTGGGATGGCTACACCTTC,CASSLKRGWDGYTF
TRBJ1-2,-,TRBD1,TRBV2,TGTGCCAGCAGTGACGAAGGTGGGACAGGGGGTCTTAATGGCTACACCTTC,CASSDEGGTGGLNGYTF
TRBJ2-7,-,TRBD2,TRBV9,TGTGCCAGCAGCCCAGGGACTAGCAGTTGGGCTTACGAGCAGTACTTC,CASSPGTSSWAYEQYF
TRBJ1-5,-,-,TRBV6-5,TGTGCCAGCAGTATCAGGGGCAATCAGCCCCAGCATTTT,CASSIRGNQPQHF
TRBJ1-6,-,TRBD1,TRBV28,TGTGCCAGTAAGGGAATAGGGGGACAGAAAAATTCACCCCTCCACTTT,CASKGIGGQKNSPLHF
TRBJ2-5,-,-,TRBV9,TGTGCCAGCAGCGTAGGGAGGACAGTTCAGGAGACCCAGTACTTC,CASSVGRTVQETQYF
TRBJ1-1,-,-,TRBV19,TGTGCCAGTAGCGAGACAGTTTACACTGAAGCTTTCTTT,CASSETVYTEAFF
TRBJ2-7,once,-,TRBV11-3,TGTGCCAGCAGCTTAGACGCCGTCCCCTACGAGCAGTACTTC,CASSLDAVPYEQYF
TRBJ2-5,-,-,TRBV7-2,TGTGCCAGCAGCAAAGACAGACTGCTCCTAGAGACCCAGTACTTC,CASSKDRLLLETQYF
TRBJ1-2,-,-,TRBV19,TGTGCCAGTAGCCTAGACAGACGATTGGACTACACCTTC,CASSLDRRLDYTF
TRBJ2-3,-,TRBD1,TRBV5-5,TGTGCCAGCAGCTTATGGACAGGGGGCACAGATACGCAGTATTTT,CASSLWTGGTDTQYF
TRBJ2-2,-,-,TRBV12-1,TGTGCCAGCCTCCTGAGTGGACCAGACACCGGGGAGCTGTTTTTT,CASLLSGPDTGELFF
TRBJ2-2,-,-,TRBV14,TGTGCCAGCAGCCCCCTTGGGGGGGCTCCCGGGGAGCTGTTTTTT,CASSPLGGAPGELFF
TRBJ1-6,-,TRBD1,TRBV27,TGTGCCAGCAGTTCAACTGCCGGGACAGTTTATAATTCACCCCTCCACTTT,CASSSTAGTVYNSPLHF
TRBJ2-7,-,-,TRBV21-1,TGTGCCAGCAGCAAAAACCGGGAGGGACACCACTACGAGCAGTATTTC,CASSKNREGHHYEQYF
TRBJ2-2,-,-,TRBV2,TGTGCCAGCAGTGAAGTCACCGGGGAGCTGTTTTTT,CASSEVTGELFF
TRBJ2-3,few,-,TRBV18,TGTGCCAGCTCACCACCGGGGGGGCTAGCCAAAAGAGATACGCAGTATTTT,CASSPPGGLAKRDTQYF
TRBJ2-2,-,-,TRBV7-2,TGTGCCAGCAGCTTGACCCCGCCATCCAACACCGGGGAGCTGTTTTTT,CASSLTPPSNTGELFF
TRBJ2-1,once,-,TRBV4-2,TGTGCCAGCAGCCAAGGCTTTGAGGGTGAGCAGTTCTTC,CASSQGFEGEQFF
TRBJ1-2,-,-,TRBV2,TGTGCCAGCATCGGGGAGGGCTATGGCTACACCTTC,CASIGEGYGYTF
TRBJ1-2,once,-,TRBV5-6,TGTGCCAGCAGCTTGGGCAGGGGAGGCTATGGCTACACCTTC,CASSLGRGGYGYTF
TRBJ2-7,once,TRBD1,TRBV19,TGTGCCAGTAGTATCCGGGACAGGGGCTACGAGCAGTACTTC,CASSIRDRGYEQYF
TRBJ2-7,-,-,TRBV6-1,TGTGCCAGCTTGGGCAGTTATTACTACGAGCAGTACTTC,CASLGSYYYEQYF
TRBJ2-3,-,-,TRBV19,TGTGCCAGTAGACAGGGTAGCACAGATACGCAGTATTTT,CASRQGSTDTQYF